These T cell receptor beta chains were read from a single sample in a study of T cells in Graves' hyperthyroidism and ophthalmopathy. TCRdb reanalysed the multiplex PCR reads using MiXCR and keeps one entry per CDR3 protein. Altogether hundreds of thousands of distinct CDR3 sequences are present, roughly 40% being singletons, with the ten largest covering about 9%. The sample consisted of blood. The receptors originated from a man aged 18-30 years with Graves' hyperthyroidism. CDR3s include the opening cysteine and the closing phenylalanine or tryptophan. The D gene is left open where the match is weak. Expanded clones get a size class; other rows say once, few or many, or leave the size out.

size: NA
V: TRBV7-2
J: TRBJ2-2
D: NA
CDR3: CASSRPEILENTGELFF
DNA: TGCGCCAGCAGCCGACCCGAGATACTGGAGAACACCGGGGAGCTGTTTTTT

size: many
V: TRBV25-1
J: TRBJ1-5
D: NA
CDR3: CAIRGGRLTWVWPQHF
DNA: TGTGCCATCCGCGGTGGGCGGCTTACCTGGGTATGGCCCCAGCATTTT

size: few
V: TRBV10-3
J: TRBJ1-5
D: NA
CDR3: CASSDPGHPDQPQHF
DNA: TGTGCCAGCAGCGACCCGGGACACCCAGATCAGCCCCAGCATTTT

size: NA
V: TRBV10-3
J: TRBJ1-5
D: NA
CDR3: CASSLSSRQRIVGQPQHF
DNA: TGTGCCAGCAGTTTGTCCTCCCGACAGCGCATAGTGGGACAGCCCCAGCATTTT

size: NA
V: TRBV7-2
J: TRBJ1-6
D: TRBD1
CDR3: CASSSRQGGNSPLHF
DNA: TGCGCCAGCAGCTCGAGACAGGGGGGCAATTCACCCCTCCACTTT

size: many
V: TRBV2
J: TRBJ1-1
D: NA
CDR3: CASSADRRNTEAFF
DNA: TGTGCCAGCAGTGCTGACAGGCGGAACACTGAAGCTTTCTTT

size: NA
V: TRBV10-2
J: TRBJ1-2
D: NA
CDR3: CASSVVGANEGYTF
DNA: TGCGCCAGCAGTGTAGTAGGGGCGAACGAGGGCTACACCTTC

size: many
V: TRBV20-1
J: TRBJ2-5
D: NA
CDR3: CSARDLAGTQYF
DNA: TGCAGTGCTAGAGATCTAGCCGGGACCCAGTACTTC

size: few
V: TRBV20-1
J: TRBJ1-3
D: NA
CDR3: CSARADDLSGNTIYF
DNA: TGCAGTGCTAGAGCGGACGACCTCTCTGGAAACACCATATATTTT

size: few
V: TRBV2
J: TRBJ1-5
D: NA
CDR3: CASSLSTGGYQPQHF
DNA: TGTGCCAGCAGTTTATCTACGGGGGGGTATCAGCCCCAGCATTTT

size: few
V: TRBV20-1
J: TRBJ2-7
D: TRBD1
CDR3: CSASTGELAYEQYF
DNA: TGCAGTGCTTCTACAGGGGAACTAGCCTACGAGCAGTACTTC

size: NA
V: TRBV25-1
J: TRBJ1-4
D: TRBD1
CDR3: CASLGQGGEKLFF
DNA: TGTGCCAGCCTAGGACAGGGCGGAGAAAAACTGTTTTTT

size: NA
V: TRBV10-3
J: TRBJ2-5
D: NA
CDR3: CASQVASVQETQYF
DNA: TGTGCCAGCCAGGTAGCTAGCGTTCAAGAGACCCAGTACTTC

size: NA
V: TRBV2
J: TRBJ2-7
D: TRBD2
CDR3: CASIGLAGNSYEQYF
DNA: TGTGCCAGCATAGGACTAGCGGGGAACTCCTACGAGCAGTACTTC

size: many
V: TRBV20-1
J: TRBJ2-7
D: NA
CDR3: CSARVGSHEQYF
DNA: TGCAGTGCTAGAGTCGGGAGTCACGAGCAGTACTTC

size: many
V: TRBV7-9
J: TRBJ2-7
D: NA
CDR3: CASSDTPTYEQYF
DNA: TGTGCCAGCAGCGACACCCCGACCTACGAGCAGTACTTC

size: many
V: TRBV15
J: TRBJ1-1
D: NA
CDR3: CATSRDWNTEAFF
DNA: TGTGCCACCAGCAGAGATTGGAACACTGAAGCTTTCTTT

size: few
V: TRBV12-3/TRBV12-4
J: TRBJ1-4
D: NA
CDR3: CASSVSSGSEKLFF
DNA: TGTGCCAGCTCCGTCTCCTCCGGCAGTGAAAAACTGTTTTTT

size: NA
V: TRBV30
J: TRBJ2-2
D: NA
CDR3: CAWRGWDLNTGELFF
DNA: TGTGCCTGGAGGGGTTGGGATTTGAACACCGGGGAGCTGTTTTTT

size: few
V: TRBV7-2
J: TRBJ1-2
D: NA
CDR3: CASSLGGGVRGHLYGYTF
DNA: TGTGCCAGCAGCTTAGGGGGAGGGGTGCGGGGACACCTCTATGGCTACACCTTC

size: NA
V: TRBV7-2
J: TRBJ2-1
D: NA
CDR3: CASSLENGGYNEQFF
DNA: TGTGCCAGCAGCTTAGAAAACGGGGGCTACAATGAGCAGTTCTTC

size: NA
V: TRBV5-5
J: TRBJ1-5
D: TRBD1
CDR3: CASSPETGGNQPQHF
DNA: TGTGCCAGCAGCCCAGAGACAGGGGGGAATCAGCCCCAGCATTTT

size: few
V: TRBV7-9
J: TRBJ2-2
D: NA
CDR3: CASERASVIPTGELFF
DNA: TGTGCCAGCGAGCGGGCTTCCGTTATTCCCACCGGGGAGCTGTTTTTT

size: NA
V: TRBV7-8
J: TRBJ2-5
D: NA
CDR3: CASSSTDVETQYF
DNA: TGTGCCAGCAGCTCGACAGACGTGGAGACCCAGTACTTC

size: NA
V: TRBV15
J: TRBJ2-5
D: TRBD2
CDR3: CATTGLAGAEETQYF
DNA: TGTGCCACCACTGGACTAGCGGGAGCAGAGGAGACCCAGTACTTC

size: few
V: TRBV5-4
J: TRBJ1-1
D: NA
CDR3: CASSSPAERTNTEAFF
DNA: TGTGCCAGCAGCTCCCCTGCCGAGCGGACGAACACTGAAGCTTTCTTT

size: NA
V: TRBV12-3/TRBV12-4
J: TRBJ2-2
D: TRBD2
CDR3: CASRTGGARTGELFF
DNA: TGTGCCAGCAGAACGGGGGGGGCGCGCACCGGGGAGCTGTTTTTT

size: NA
V: TRBV7-9
J: TRBJ2-2
D: TRBD2
CDR3: CASSHLSGGDTGELFF
DNA: TGTGCCAGCAGCCACCTCAGCGGGGGTGACACCGGGGAGCTGTTTTTT

size: NA
V: TRBV20-1
J: TRBJ1-1
D: NA
CDR3: CSARDSYWGKTEAFF
DNA: TGCAGTGCTAGAGATTCCTATTGGGGTAAGACTGAAGCTTTCTTT

size: NA
V: TRBV11-2
J: TRBJ2-7
D: TRBD1
CDR3: CASSLGTGTAEQYF
DNA: TGTGCCAGCAGCTTGGGGACAGGGACGGCCGAGCAGTACTTC

size: few
V: TRBV12-3/TRBV12-4
J: TRBJ2-6
D: NA
CDR3: CASSSTLWANVLTF
DNA: TGTGCCAGCAGTTCCACCTTGTGGGCCAACGTCCTGACTTTC

size: many
V: TRBV5-4
J: TRBJ1-1
D: NA
CDR3: CASTSSENTEAFF
DNA: TGTGCCAGCACAAGCAGCGAGAACACTGAAGCTTTCTTT

size: NA
V: TRBV5-6
J: TRBJ1-2
D: NA
CDR3: CAGSLGDNYGYTF
DNA: TGTGCCGGCAGCTTAGGGGATAACTATGGCTACACCTTC

size: once
V: TRBV6-5
J: TRBJ1-5
D: NA
CDR3: CAGGEYSNQPQHF
DNA: TGTGCCGGCGGGGAATATAGCAATCAGCCCCAGCATTTT

size: NA
V: TRBV5-4
J: TRBJ2-5
D: TRBD2
CDR3: CASSLESGGAETQYF
DNA: TGTGCCAGCAGCTTGGAGAGCGGGGGGGCGGAGACCCAGTACTTC

size: NA
V: TRBV5-1
J: TRBJ2-2
D: NA
CDR3: CASTQGGRDTGELFF
DNA: TGCGCCAGCACTCAAGGGGGAAGGGACACCGGGGAGCTGTTTTTT

size: few
V: TRBV12-3/TRBV12-4
J: TRBJ1-3
D: NA
CDR3: CASSYRTAGNTIYF
DNA: TGTGCCAGCAGCTACAGGACAGCTGGAAACACCATATATTTT

size: NA
V: TRBV7-2
J: TRBJ2-6
D: NA
CDR3: CASSEGLWGTEAF
DNA: TGTGCCAGCAGCGAGGGGCTATGGGGCACTGAAGCTTTC

size: NA
V: TRBV9
J: TRBJ2-2
D: TRBD2
CDR3: CASSATSANTGELFF
DNA: TGTGCCAGCAGCGCAACTAGCGCGAACACCGGGGAGCTGTTTTTT

size: NA
V: TRBV5-1
J: TRBJ2-6
D: TRBD1
CDR3: CASSLGRQGNPSGANVLTF
DNA: TGCGCCAGCAGCTTGGGGCGACAGGGGAATCCCTCTGGGGCCAACGTCCTGACTTTC

size: many
V: TRBV7-9
J: TRBJ2-5
D: NA
CDR3: CASSFDWGQETQYF
DNA: TGTGCCAGCAGCTTTGATTGGGGCCAAGAGACCCAGTACTTC

size: NA
V: TRBV11-1
J: TRBJ1-1
D: TRBD1
CDR3: CASSDHPGGQDTEAFF
DNA: TGTGCCAGCAGCGATCATCCAGGGGGTCAAGACACTGAAGCTTTCTTT

size: NA
V: TRBV27
J: TRBJ1-1
D: TRBD1
CDR3: CASSLTGLPTEAFF
DNA: TGTGCCAGCAGTTTGACAGGGTTGCCCACTGAAGCTTTCTTT

size: few
V: TRBV10-3
J: TRBJ1-1
D: NA
CDR3: CASSYRVMNTEAFF
DNA: TGTGCCAGCAGTTACAGGGTCATGAACACTGAAGCTTTCTTT

size: NA
V: TRBV7-9
J: TRBJ2-3
D: NA
CDR3: CASSTAFGRTDTQYF
DNA: TGTGCCAGCAGCACGGCATTTGGGCGGACAGATACGCAGTATTTT

size: NA
V: TRBV7-2
J: TRBJ2-7
D: TRBD1
CDR3: CASSPPLADRGYEQYF
DNA: TGTGCCAGCAGCCCCCCTCTGGCGGACAGGGGCTACGAGCAGTACTTC

size: few
V: TRBV5-1
J: TRBJ2-7
D: NA
CDR3: CASSLSPGSAYEQYF
DNA: TGCGCCAGCAGCTTGTCACCAGGGTCGGCCTACGAGCAGTACTTC

size: NA
V: TRBV29-1
J: TRBJ1-1
D: NA
CDR3: CSQEWGPFDTEAFF
DNA: TGCAGCCAAGAATGGGGGCCGTTCGACACTGAAGCTTTCTTT

size: few
V: TRBV20-1
J: TRBJ2-2
D: NA
CDR3: CSARVLITGELFF
DNA: TGCAGTGCTAGAGTACTTATCACCGGGGAGCTGTTTTTT

size: few
V: TRBV9
J: TRBJ1-5
D: TRBD1
CDR3: CASSVGTGNRPQHF
DNA: TGTGCCAGCAGCGTCGGGACAGGAAATCGGCCCCAGCATTTT